Listed below are T cell receptor beta chains from one sample, sequenced in a study of blood T cell repertoires in COVID-19. Only in-frame clones appear in the TCRdb table, and some are missing; sequencing was by immunoSEQ multiplex PCR. The sample lists about 70,000 clones; roughly 89% were seen once. The sample taken for sequencing was peripheral blood. These receptor sequences come from a human donor in a cohort sampled during active COVID-19. CDR3s include the opening cysteine and the closing phenylalanine or tryptophan. Each record gives: CDR3 protein, CDR3 DNA, clone size, D gene, J gene, V gene, CDR3 length. D genes are given only for firm matches. Size tells how often a clone was seen (once, few, many) or the class of an expanded clone, and some rows leave it out.

CASSFKLALGTDTQYF	TGTGCCAGCAGCTTTAAGCTAGCTCTAGGTACAGATACGCAGTATTTT	once	-	TRBJ2-3	TRBV11-2	16
CASRPTGEGEQYF	TGTGCCAGTAGACCTACAGGGGAAGGGGAGCAGTACTTC	-	TRBD1	TRBJ2-7	TRBV2	13
CASSLSGGALSHGYTF	TGTGCCAGCAGTTTATCGGGAGGGGCCCTATCCCATGGCTACACCTTC	-	-	TRBJ1-2	TRBV27	16
CASSLSHAGTEAFF	TGTGCCAGCAGCTTATCTCATGCGGGCACTGAAGCTTTCTTT	-	-	TRBJ1-1	TRBV7-6	14
CASRVSYEQYF	TGTGCCAGCCGGGTAAGCTACGAGCAGTACTTC	-	-	TRBJ2-7	TRBV6-5	11
CASSGGDGLGTEAFF	TGTGCCAGCAGCGGGGGCGACGGGCTTGGGACTGAAGCTTTCTTT	-	-	TRBJ1-1	TRBV9	15
CASRGVGGYTF	TGTGCCAGCAGAGGAGTAGGAGGCTACACCTTC	few	-	TRBJ1-2	TRBV5-4	11
CASRRIGSTEAFF	TGTGCCAGCAGGAGAATTGGGAGCACTGAAGCTTTCTTT	-	-	TRBJ1-1	TRBV11-2	13
CASSITGGGNQPQHF	TGTGCCAGTAGTATAACAGGAGGAGGGAATCAGCCCCAGCATTTT	-	-	TRBJ1-5	TRBV19	15
CASSQGSGANVLTF	TGTGCCAGCAGCCAGGGGTCTGGGGCCAACGTCCTGACTTTC	-	-	TRBJ2-6	TRBV5-6	14
CASSLDGGVVGDGYTF	TGTGCCAGCAGCTTAGACGGAGGGGTGGTTGGGGATGGCTACACCTTC	-	-	TRBJ1-2	TRBV7-2	16
CASSLAGHNSQPQHF	TGCGCCAGCAGCTTGGCAGGGCATAATTCTCAGCCCCAGCATTTT	-	-	TRBJ1-5	TRBV5-1	15
CASGPGNTEAFF	TGTGCCAGCGGTCCAGGGAACACTGAAGCTTTCTTT	-	-	TRBJ1-1	TRBV11-2	12
CASSQAAGGRYEQYF	TGCGCCAGCAGCCAAGCAGCGGGGGGGCGCTACGAGCAGTACTTC	-	TRBD2	TRBJ2-7	TRBV4-1	15
CAISDPGRGDTEAFF	TGTGCCATCAGTGACCCGGGCAGGGGGGACACTGAAGCTTTCTTT	-	TRBD1	TRBJ1-1	TRBV10-3	15
CASSSIGTSGGGLRNEQFF	TGTGCCAGCAGTTCTATCGGGACTAGCGGGGGGGGTTTGAGGAATGAGCAGTTCTTC	-	TRBD2	TRBJ2-1	TRBV27	19
CASKQGNYGYTF	TGTGCCAGCAAACAGGGGAACTATGGCTACACCTTC	-	TRBD1	TRBJ1-2	TRBV27	12
CATTEGVGGEAFF	TGTGCCACCACCGAGGGAGTTGGTGGTGAAGCTTTCTTT	-	-	TRBJ1-1	TRBV24-1	13
CASSQSATFYRDYEQYF	TGTGCCAGCAGCCAAAGTGCTACATTCTACAGGGACTACGAGCAGTACTTC	-	-	TRBJ2-7	TRBV7-2	17
CASSLGLVYEQYF	TGTGCCAGCAGTTTGGGTCTAGTTTACGAGCAGTACTTC	few	-	TRBJ2-7	TRBV27	13
CATSRGKDRRSYEQYF	TGTGCCACCAGCAGAGGGAAGGACAGGAGGTCCTACGAGCAGTACTTC	-	TRBD1	TRBJ2-7	TRBV15	16
CASSLWDRDKYEQYF	TGTGCCAGCAGCTTGTGGGACAGGGATAAATACGAGCAGTACTTC	-	TRBD1	TRBJ2-7	TRBV7-9	15
CASSESGLGTEAFF	TGTGCCAGCAGTGAATCTGGGCTGGGCACTGAAGCTTTCTTT	-	-	TRBJ1-1	TRBV25-1	14
CASSFDRGNTIYF	TGTGCCAGCAGTTTCGACAGGGGAAACACCATATATTTT	-	-	TRBJ1-3	TRBV27	13
CASSLKGPNTDTQYF	TGTGCCAGCAGTTTAAAGGGGCCCAACACAGATACGCAGTATTTT	-	-	TRBJ2-3	TRBV27	15
CASSYSGTGSSQPQHF	TGTGCCAGCAGCTACTCCGGGACAGGGTCAAGTCAGCCCCAGCATTTT	once	TRBD1	TRBJ1-5	TRBV11-3	16
CASVGGRGTEAFF	TGTGCCAGCGTCGGGGGGCGAGGGACTGAAGCTTTCTTT	-	-	TRBJ1-1	TRBV27	13
CAWSGWDRGNSPLHF	TGTGCCTGGAGTGGCTGGGACAGGGGAAATTCACCCCTCCACTTT	-	TRBD1	TRBJ1-6	TRBV30	15
CASSVFPGTVINEKLFF	TGTGCCAGCAGCGTCTTTCCCGGGACTGTCATTAATGAAAAACTGTTTTTT	-	-	TRBJ1-4	TRBV11-2	17
CASTLGVPSGANVLTF	TGTGCCAGCACATTAGGGGTCCCCTCTGGGGCCAACGTCCTGACTTTC	once	-	TRBJ2-6	TRBV5-6	16
CASSEAGNTEAFF	TGCGCCAGCAGCGAAGCGGGGAACACTGAAGCTTTCTTT	-	-	TRBJ1-1	TRBV5-1	13
CSASFGRNTEAFF	TGCAGTGCTAGTTTTGGCAGGAACACTGAAGCTTTCTTT	-	-	TRBJ1-1	TRBV20-1	13
CASSQFRSGGTNEKLFF	TGTGCCAGCAGCCAGTTCCGTTCCGGGGGAACTAATGAAAAACTGTTTTTT	-	-	TRBJ1-4	TRBV14	17
CASSEMVSTGYEQYF	TGTGCCAGCAGTGAAATGGTATCGACAGGGTACGAGCAGTACTTC	-	TRBD1	TRBJ2-7	TRBV6-1	15
CASSQPGENTEAFF	TGCGCCAGCAGCCAACCAGGGGAGAACACTGAAGCTTTCTTT	-	-	TRBJ1-1	TRBV4-1	14
CASSLGISGDEQYF	TGTGCCAGCAGCCTCGGGATCTCCGGGGACGAGCAGTACTTC	-	-	TRBJ2-7	TRBV28	14
CASSPTSGWGGGQPQHF	TGTGCCAGCAGCCCCACCTCGGGGTGGGGGGGCGGTCAGCCCCAGCATTTT	-	-	TRBJ1-5	TRBV5-5	17
CASKGDRTYYEQYF	TGTGCCAGCAAGGGGGACAGGACTTACTACGAGCAGTACTTC	-	TRBD1	TRBJ2-7	TRBV6-6	14
CATSDGTGGQPQHF	TGTGCCACCAGTGATGGGACAGGGGGTCAGCCCCAGCATTTT	-	TRBD1	TRBJ1-5	TRBV24-1	14
CAWSPTNSYEQYF	TGTGCCTGGAGCCCCACTAACTCGTACGAGCAGTACTTC	-	-	TRBJ2-7	TRBV30	13
CATSRVEPGAGGAKNIQYF	TGTGCCACCAGCAGGGTAGAACCCGGGGCAGGGGGGGCCAAAAACATTCAGTACTTC	-	-	TRBJ2-4	TRBV15	19
CASSPGTSGRNEQFF	TGTGCCAGCAGCCCCGGGACTAGCGGGAGAAATGAGCAGTTCTTC	-	TRBD2	TRBJ2-1	TRBV27	15
CASSWGPTYEQYF	TGTGCCAGCAGCTGGGGGCCTACCTACGAGCAGTACTTC	once	-	TRBJ2-7	TRBV7-3	13
CASSLGSEGGYGYTF	TGTGCCAGCAGCTTAGGATCTGAGGGAGGCTATGGCTACACCTTC	-	-	TRBJ1-2	TRBV11-1	15
CASSSRGGADQETQYF	TGTGCCAGCAGCTCCCGAGGCGGGGCTGACCAAGAGACCCAGTACTTC	-	-	TRBJ2-5	TRBV7-2	16
CASSSSGTANTEAFF	TGTGCCAGCAGTTCATCCGGGACAGCGAACACTGAAGCTTTCTTT	-	TRBD1	TRBJ1-1	TRBV27	15
CASSPAPGQGLYGYTF	TGTGCCAGCAGCCCGGCTCCGGGACAGGGCCTCTATGGCTACACCTTC	-	TRBD1	TRBJ1-2	TRBV7-2	16
CASSLNEQGWGQPQHF	TGTGCCAGCAGTCTCAACGAACAGGGATGGGGGCAGCCCCAGCATTTT	-	-	TRBJ1-5	TRBV28	16
CASSFPSNYGYTF	TGTGCCAGCAGCTTCCCCTCTAACTATGGCTACACCTTC	-	-	TRBJ1-2	TRBV7-9	13
CASSFGAESYEQYF	TGTGCCAGCAGCTTTGGGGCTGAGTCCTACGAGCAGTACTTC	-	-	TRBJ2-7	TRBV5-4	14
CAIGGGGEWNF	TGTGCCATCGGCGGGGGGGGCGAATGGAACTTC	-	TRBD2	TRBJ2-7	TRBV10-3	11
CASNLDSYEQYF	TGTGCCAGCAACCTAGACAGCTACGAGCAGTACTTC	-	-	TRBJ2-7	TRBV7-9	12
CASSRPGGDTEAFF	TGTGCCAGCAGCCGTCCGGGAGGCGACACTGAAGCTTTCTTT	-	-	TRBJ1-1	TRBV7-9	14
CASSLQGSGNQPQHF	TGTGCCAGCAGCTTGCAGGGGAGTGGCAATCAGCCCCAGCATTTT	-	-	TRBJ1-5	TRBV7-2	15
CACNTGVGEQYF	TGTGCCTGCAACACAGGGGTGGGCGAGCAGTACTTC	-	TRBD1	TRBJ2-7	TRBV30	12
CASSRMMTDFNYGYTF	TGTGCCAGCAGTAGAATGATGACAGACTTTAACTATGGCTACACCTTC	-	-	TRBJ1-2	TRBV28	16